The rows below give T cell receptor beta chains drawn from one sample of a study of identical twins. Each CDR3 protein is one row after TCRdb ran MiXCR on the 5' RACE reads. The table records about 290,000 distinct CDR3 sequences, around 9.7% of them present only once. In addition, the sample was reused for a study of yellow fever vaccine responses in identical twins.

The sequencing input was CD8+ T cells sorted from blood. All receptors derive from a woman younger than 35 in good health. CDR3s include the opening cysteine and the closing phenylalanine or tryptophan. D genes are given only for firm matches. Not all rows give a size; the values are once, few, many and, for expanded clones, a class.

clone_size | j_call | d_call | v_call | cdr3_length | cdr3_nt | cdr3_aa
. | TRBJ2-5 | . | TRBV7-6 | 18 | TGTGCCAGCAGCCATCCAACCGCAAGCGGGCCCGACCAAGAGACCCAGTACTTC | CASSHPTASGPDQETQYF
few | TRBJ2-6 | . | TRBV6-4 | 16 | TGTGCCAGCAGTGACTCGAGGAGCTCTGGGGCCAACGTCCTGACTTTC | CASSDSRSSGANVLTF
few | TRBJ2-5 | TRBD2 | TRBV2 | 14 | TGTGCCAGCGAGGGACTAGCGGGAGCGGAGACCCAGTACTTC | CASEGLAGAETQYF
many | TRBJ2-1 | . | TRBV7-8 | 15 | TGTGCCAGCAGCCCCAGGGGGGGTTATTACAATGAGCAGTTCTTC | CASSPRGGYYNEQFF
many | TRBJ1-2 | . | TRBV20-1 | 14 | TGCAGTGCTAGAGATTTGAGGGGGGACTATGGCTACACCTTC | CSARDLRGDYGYTF
few | TRBJ2-7 | . | TRBV6-5 | 14 | TGTGCCAGCAGTTACACCGGGACACAGTACGAGCAGTACTTC | CASSYTGTQYEQYF
few | TRBJ1-2 | . | TRBV7-8 | 14 | TGTGCCAGCAGCTTCTCCGGGACCGGATATGGCTACACCTTC | CASSFSGTGYGYTF
. | TRBJ2-7 | TRBD1 | TRBV20-1 | 14 | TGCAGTGCCGATAGACAGGGTTTAGGGGGCGAGCAGTACTTC | CSADRQGLGGEQYF
many | TRBJ2-1 | . | TRBV5-6 | 14 | TGTGCCAGCAGCCTATCAAGGAGGTACAATGAGCAGTTCTTC | CASSLSRRYNEQFF
. | TRBJ2-1 | TRBD2 | TRBV7-6 | 17 | TGTGCCAGCAGCTTAGCCCCGTTTATAGCGGGGTGGGATGAGCAGTTCTTC | CASSLAPFIAGWDEQFF
few | TRBJ2-2 | TRBD1 | TRBV30 | 15 | TGTGCCTGGAGCCCCGGGACAGGTGGCACCGGGGAGCTGTTTTTT | CAWSPGTGGTGELFF